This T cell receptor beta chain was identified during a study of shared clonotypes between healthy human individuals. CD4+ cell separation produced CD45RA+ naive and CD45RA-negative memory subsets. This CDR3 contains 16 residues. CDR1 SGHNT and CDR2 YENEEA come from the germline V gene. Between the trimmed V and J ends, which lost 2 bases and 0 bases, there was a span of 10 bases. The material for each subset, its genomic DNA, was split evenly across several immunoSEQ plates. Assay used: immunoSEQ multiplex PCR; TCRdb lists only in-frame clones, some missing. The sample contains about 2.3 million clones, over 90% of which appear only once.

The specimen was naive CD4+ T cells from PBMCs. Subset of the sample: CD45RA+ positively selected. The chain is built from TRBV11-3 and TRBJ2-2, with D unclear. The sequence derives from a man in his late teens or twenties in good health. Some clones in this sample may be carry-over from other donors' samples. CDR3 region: CASSLRQAANTGELFF. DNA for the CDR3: TGTGCCAGCAGCTTACGTCAGGCAGCGAACACCGGGGAGCTGTTTTTT.